A selection of T cell receptor beta chains follows, all from one sample in a study of blood T cell repertoires in COVID-19. Measured with immunoSEQ multiplex PCR; TCRdb has only the in-frame clones, and not every one. The sample holds roughly 78,000 clones, about 89% seen once. Sequenced material: peripheral blood. The receptor set was obtained from a woman in her sixties with acute or convalescent COVID-19. CDR3s include the opening cysteine and the closing phenylalanine or tryptophan. A D gene is named only where the DNA matches it firmly. Size is stated for part of the rows, as once, few or many counts, or as a class when the clone is expanded.

TRBV28	15	NA	once	TRBJ2-7	CASSPPPGASYEQYF	TGTGCCAGCAGCCCCCCCCCAGGGGCGTCCTACGAGCAGTACTTC
TRBV7-9	16	TRBD2	NA	TRBJ2-1	CASSLSGLAGRNEQFF	TGTGCCAGCAGCCTCTCAGGGCTAGCGGGAAGGAATGAGCAGTTCTTC
TRBV7-8	13	NA	NA	TRBJ1-6	CASSLESDSPLHF	TGTGCCAGCAGCTTAGAATCAGATTCACCCCTCCACTTT
TRBV24-1	15	TRBD1	NA	TRBJ2-7	CATSAAGTGNHEQYF	TGTGCCACCAGTGCCGCCGGGACAGGGAACCACGAGCAGTACTTC
TRBV6-1	17	TRBD1	NA	TRBJ1-6	CASSEDSGTVPNSPLHF	TGTGCCAGCAGTGAAGATTCCGGGACAGTACCTAATTCACCCCTCCACTTT
TRBV21-1	16	NA	NA	TRBJ2-2	CASSILGQGNTGELFF	TGTGCCAGCAGCATTCTGGGGCAGGGGAACACCGGGGAGCTGTTTTTT
TRBV18	15	NA	NA	TRBJ1-5	CASSPTGSRGQPQHF	TGTGCCAGCTCACCCACCGGGTCCCGGGGTCAGCCCCAGCATTTT
TRBV3-1/TRBV3-2	15	TRBD1	NA	TRBJ2-7	CASSQDPGQAPAEYF	TGTGCCAGCAGCCAAGATCCGGGACAGGCCCCCGCGGAGTACTTC
TRBV11-1	14	NA	NA	TRBJ2-2	CASRAQGNTGELFF	TGTGCCAGCAGGGCCCAGGGTAACACCGGGGAGCTGTTTTTT
TRBV7-3	14	TRBD1	once	TRBJ2-7	CASSPNTGGGEQYF	TGTGCCAGCAGCCCAAACACAGGGGGAGGCGAGCAGTACTTC
TRBV5-8	12	NA	NA	TRBJ1-1	CASTEMNTEAFF	TGTGCCAGCACCGAGATGAACACTGAAGCTTTCTTT
TRBV6-5	13	NA	NA	TRBJ2-7	CASRVTGSDEQYF	TGTGCCAGCAGAGTGACCGGGAGCGACGAGCAGTACTTC
TRBV15	14	NA	NA	TRBJ2-1	CATSRDRSYPEQFF	TGTGCCACCAGCAGAGACCGAAGCTACCCCGAGCAGTTCTTC
TRBV15	16	TRBD1	NA	TRBJ1-4	CATSRDLGQGGEKLFF	TGTGCCACCAGCAGAGATCTCGGACAGGGAGGCGAAAAACTGTTTTTT
TRBV28	18	TRBD1	NA	TRBJ2-7	CASTQTGGEIRSSYEQYF	TGTGCCAGCACCCAGACAGGGGGCGAAATTAGGAGCTCCTACGAGCAGTACTTC
TRBV6-5	13	NA	NA	TRBJ1-1	CASPRGANTEAFF	TGTGCCAGCCCCCGCGGGGCGAACACTGAAGCTTTCTTT
TRBV12-3/TRBV12-4	13	NA	NA	TRBJ1-1	CASSIQGNTEAFF	TGTGCCAGCAGTATTCAGGGGAACACTGAAGCTTTCTTT
TRBV19	13	TRBD1	NA	TRBJ2-1	CASTHDRGGEQFF	TGTGCCAGTACTCACGACAGGGGGGGTGAGCAGTTCTTC
TRBV28	12	TRBD1	NA	TRBJ2-1	CASSLTGLEQFF	TGTGCCAGCAGCCTGACAGGGCTTGAGCAGTTCTTC
TRBV7-9	14	NA	once	TRBJ2-7	CASSLGQSPYEQYF	TGTGCCAGCAGCTTAGGACAGAGCCCCTACGAGCAGTACTTC
TRBV19	13	NA	NA	TRBJ1-1	CASSIATGYEAFF	TGTGCCAGTAGTATAGCAACAGGATATGAAGCTTTCTTT
TRBV28	16	TRBD1	NA	TRBJ2-7	CASSPSGTGPSYEQYF	TGTGCCAGCAGTCCGTCCGGGACAGGGCCCTCCTACGAGCAGTACTTC
TRBV11-3	18	TRBD2	NA	TRBJ2-3	CASSFGAASGPSTDTQYF	TGTGCCAGCAGCTTTGGGGCGGCTAGCGGGCCCAGCACAGATACGCAGTATTTT
TRBV11-2	17	NA	NA	TRBJ1-6	CASSKLNGISYNSPLHF	TGTGCCAGCAGCAAATTAAACGGGATCTCCTATAATTCACCCCTCCACTTT
TRBV28	14	TRBD1	NA	TRBJ2-5	CASSSGGQSETQYF	TGTGCCAGCAGTTCAGGGGGCCAGTCGGAGACCCAGTACTTC
TRBV28	15	NA	NA	TRBJ2-7	CASSPGDFEAYEQYF	TGTGCCAGCAGCCCCGGGGATTTCGAGGCCTACGAGCAGTACTTC
TRBV29-1	13	NA	NA	TRBJ1-5	CSVVGGSNQPQHF	TGCAGCGTTGTCGGCGGCAGTAATCAGCCCCAGCATTTT
TRBV15	18	NA	NA	TRBJ2-3	CATSRETGLQTSTDTQYF	TGTGCCACCAGCAGAGAAACGGGACTGCAAACTTCCACAGATACGCAGTATTTT
TRBV28	16	TRBD1	NA	TRBJ1-1	CASSTTGAQELAEAFF	TGTGCCAGCAGTACGACAGGGGCCCAGGAGTTGGCTGAAGCTTTCTTT
TRBV7-2	14	NA	once	TRBJ2-7	CASSPVLGFHEQYF	TGTGCCAGCAGCCCAGTTCTAGGTTTCCACGAGCAGTACTTC
TRBV6-5	15	TRBD1	NA	TRBJ1-1	CASSYSGTGRTEAFF	TGTGCCAGCAGTTACTCTGGGACAGGGCGGACTGAAGCTTTCTTT
TRBV28	15	NA	NA	TRBJ1-4	CASSLPGATNEKLFF	TGTGCCAGCAGTTTACCGGGAGCCACTAATGAAAAACTGTTTTTT
TRBV6-5	13	NA	once	TRBJ1-2	CASSSIHGDGYTF	TGTGCCAGCAGTTCAATTCACGGGGATGGCTACACCTTC
TRBV7-9	13	NA	once	TRBJ1-1	CASSSSRYTEAFF	TGTGCCAGCAGCTCCTCCCGTTATACTGAAGCTTTCTTT
TRBV3-1/TRBV3-2	13	NA	NA	TRBJ2-7	CASSLQGPYEQYF	TGTGCCAGCAGCCTACAGGGTCCCTACGAGCAGTACTTC
TRBV9	18	TRBD2	NA	TRBJ2-2	CASSVDKLAGVFTGELFF	TGTGCCAGCAGCGTAGATAAGCTAGCGGGGGTTTTCACCGGGGAGCTGTTTTTT
TRBV5-1	13	TRBD2	NA	TRBJ2-1	CASTLVGGGEQFF	TGCGCCAGCACCTTGGTGGGGGGGGGTGAGCAGTTCTTC
TRBV12-5	13	NA	NA	TRBJ2-3	CASGLQLAEVQYF	TGTGCTAGTGGTTTGCAACTAGCCGAGGTGCAGTATTTT
TRBV28	15	TRBD2	NA	TRBJ2-1	CATGELAGGYNEQFF	TGTGCCACCGGCGAATTAGCGGGAGGCTACAATGAGCAGTTCTTC
TRBV6-5	15	NA	NA	TRBJ2-1	CASSPGLMTYNEQFF	TGTGCCAGCAGCCCGGGACTTATGACCTACAATGAGCAGTTCTTC
TRBV20-1	11	NA	NA	TRBJ1-1	CSAQRDTEAFF	TGCAGTGCACAGAGGGACACTGAAGCTTTCTTT
TRBV29-1	13	TRBD2	NA	TRBJ2-2	CSVRLAGTGELFF	TGCAGCGTTCGACTAGCGGGCACCGGGGAGCTGTTTTTT
TRBV6-5	14	NA	few	TRBJ2-7	CASSYGGPLYEQYF	TGTGCCAGCAGCTACGGAGGGCCCTTGTATGAGCAGTACTTC
TRBV6-5	14	NA	NA	TRBJ1-5	CASSLIYGNQPQHF	TGTGCCAGCAGCCTAATTTACGGCAATCAGCCCCAGCATTTT
TRBV5-1	15	NA	NA	TRBJ2-7	CASSLAGTPTYEQYF	TGCGCCAGCAGCTTGGCCGGGACACCCACCTACGAGCAGTACTTC
TRBV7-7	15	TRBD2	NA	TRBJ2-1	CASSPGTSSANEQFF	TGTGCCAGCAGCCCCGGGACTAGCTCTGCCAATGAGCAGTTCTTC
TRBV28	16	NA	NA	TRBJ1-6	CASSAPGTTHNEALHF	TGTGCCAGCAGTGCCCCCGGGACAACTCACAATGAGGCCCTCCACTTT
TRBV5-5	17	TRBD1	NA	TRBJ1-2	CASSAGTGRNNNYGYTF	TGTGCCAGCAGCGCCGGGACAGGCAGAAATAATAACTATGGCTACACCTTC
TRBV2	14	NA	NA	TRBJ1-1	CASMRRQPGAEAFF	TGTGCCAGCATGAGACGACAGCCTGGCGCTGAAGCTTTCTTT
TRBV28	15	NA	NA	TRBJ1-5	CASTPSTGSNQPQHF	TGTGCCAGCACCCCGTCCACAGGGAGCAATCAGCCCCAGCATTTT
TRBV6-6	14	TRBD2	NA	TRBJ2-1	CASSLSGSYNEQFF	TGTGCCAGCAGTCTTAGCGGGAGTTACAATGAGCAGTTCTTC